The clone carrying this TCR beta chain was detected many times. Its antigen is still unknown. The data were taken from a study of blood T cells in healthy people across ages. Primed by a sample-barcoded 5' primer and a J-beta primer mix, a second PCR proceeded for about 6 to 12 cycles. TCRdb reprocessed the 5' RACE reads with MiXCR, giving one entry per CDR3 protein. Of 550,000 to 750,000 distinct CDR3 sequences listed, under 25% are singletons. Each sample yielded at least 6 million isolated PBMCs. Points from the study as a whole: Unsorted PBMC material precluded a definitive naive versus antigen-experienced comparison.

The V and J ends lost 6 bases and 6 bases respectively, with 23 bases between them. The CDR3 length is 16 residues. Germline-derived CDR1 and CDR2 are MNHEY and SVGEGT. The rearrangement joins TRBV6-2 or TRBV6-3 to TRBJ1-2; perhaps TRBD1 as D (6 bases). The specimen was blood. The source of this sequence is a man between 65 and 80 years old in good health. The CDR3 DNA sequence: TGTGCCAGCAGCCGCGGACAGACATTACAGAGGCATGGCTACACCTTC. The encoded protein is CASSRGQTLQRHGYTF.